A selection of T cell receptor beta chains follows, all from one sample in a study of CD8 T cells in ankylosing spondylitis. TCRdb used MiXCR to reprocess the 5' RACE reads, holding one entry per CDR3 protein. The data show 700,000 to 850,000 distinct CDR3 sequences, with approximately 10% seen just once and 0.51% held by the top ten. What was sequenced was blood, either unsorted or a sorted T cell fraction (not recorded which). The receptors originated from a male donor with ankylosing spondylitis. Each CDR3 is given with its conserved first and last residue. D genes are given only for firm matches. Clone size is stated in some rows and not others, as once, few, many or a class when expanded.

TRBV4-3	many	TRBJ1-2	.	CASSPYKLVGSWSYGYTF	TGCGCCAGCAGTCCATATAAACTCGTGGGGTCCTGGAGCTATGGCTACACCTTC
TRBV20-1	.	TRBJ1-1	.	CSARGVGYTNTEAFF	TGCAGTGCTAGAGGTGTTGGGTACACGAACACTGAAGCTTTCTTT
TRBV20-1	.	TRBJ2-5	.	CSAHTDLRGRETQYF	TGCAGTGCCCATACCGACCTCAGGGGCAGGGAGACCCAGTACTTC
TRBV20-1	.	TRBJ2-1	TRBD2	CSATSSGRAYNEQFF	TGCAGTGCTACCTCTAGCGGGAGGGCTTACAATGAGCAGTTCTTC
TRBV4-1	.	TRBJ2-5	.	CASSQDSFIGGTQYF	TGCGCCAGCAGCCAAGATTCATTCATCGGGGGGACCCAGTACTTC
TRBV3-1	once	TRBJ1-3	.	CASSRDFPRGGNTIYF	TGTGCCAGCAGCCGGGACTTCCCCCGTGGTGGAAACACCATATATTTT
TRBV10-3	many	TRBJ1-2	.	CAISAPWRGRDGYTF	TGTGCCATCAGTGCGCCGTGGAGGGGAAGGGATGGCTACACCTTC
TRBV7-2	.	TRBJ1-2	.	CASSLVVRGYGYTF	TGTGCCAGCAGCTTAGTCGTCAGGGGCTATGGCTACACCTTC
TRBV28	.	TRBJ2-2	TRBD1	CASSLPGQGRGATGELFF	TGTGCCAGCAGTTTACCGGGACAGGGGCGTGGTGCCACCGGGGAGCTGTTTTTT
TRBV2	.	TRBJ2-3	TRBD1	CASRWQGVTDTQYF	TGTGCCAGCAGGTGGCAGGGGGTCACAGATACGCAGTATTTT
TRBV20-1	few	TRBJ2-5	.	CSATLQGPETQYF	TGCAGTGCTACCCTACAAGGCCCCGAGACCCAGTACTTC
TRBV7-2	few	TRBJ2-1	TRBD1	CASSQRTGYNEQFF	TGTGCCAGCAGCCAGAGGACAGGGTACAATGAGCAGTTCTTC
TRBV10-3	few	TRBJ1-1	.	CAISEPGGGQAFF	TGTGCCATCAGTGAGCCAGGAGGGGGGCAAGCTTTCTTT
TRBV29-1	.	TRBJ2-3	TRBD2	CSVQSVGGEDTQYF	TGCAGCGTTCAATCCGTGGGGGGGGAAGATACGCAGTATTTT
TRBV29-1	many	TRBJ2-3	.	CSVAPEGVITDTQYF	TGCAGCGTTGCTCCCGAGGGGGTGATCACAGATACGCAGTATTTT
TRBV10-3	few	TRBJ2-3	TRBD2	CAISGGRLDTQYF	TGTGCCATCAGTGGCGGGAGGTTAGATACGCAGTATTTT
TRBV4-3	few	TRBJ2-7	TRBD1	CASSEYRGIYEQYF	TGCGCCAGCAGCGAATACAGGGGGATCTACGAGCAGTACTTC
TRBV2	few	TRBJ1-2	.	CASRLRTDLYGYTF	TGTGCCAGCAGACTTCGGACAGATTTATATGGCTACACCTTC
TRBV18	few	TRBJ2-1	TRBD1	CASSPDRTGEQFF	TGTGCCAGCTCACCAGACAGGACAGGCGAGCAGTTCTTC
TRBV25-1	.	TRBJ2-7	TRBD2	CASRDGLAGDEQYF	TGTGCCAGCAGAGACGGTCTAGCGGGAGACGAGCAGTACTTC
TRBV20-1	.	TRBJ2-3	.	CSARAADTQYF	TGCAGTGCTAGAGCGGCAGATACGCAGTATTTT
TRBV29-1	few	TRBJ1-2	.	CSATSPAVRTYTF	TGCAGCGCCACCTCTCCTGCCGTAAGGACCTACACCTTC
TRBV6-1	few	TRBJ1-6	.	CASSGPVAGQSSSYNSPLHF	TGTGCCAGCAGTGGGCCGGTGGCAGGGCAATCGAGCTCCTATAATTCACCCCTCCACTTT
TRBV6-2/TRBV6-3	.	TRBJ1-5	.	CASSDSGTRHF	TGTGCCAGCAGTGACTCCGGGACGAGGCATTTT
TRBV20-1	many	TRBJ2-1	TRBD2	CSASFSGGPSYNEQFF	TGCAGTGCTAGCTTTAGCGGGGGCCCCTCCTACAATGAGCAGTTCTTC
TRBV7-9	few	TRBJ2-1	TRBD2	CALPVGLAGINEQFF	TGTGCCCTCCCCGTAGGGCTAGCGGGAATCAATGAGCAGTTCTTC
TRBV7-9	.	TRBJ1-4	.	CASSYGQSANEKLFF	TGTGCCAGCAGTTACGGACAGTCAGCTAATGAAAAACTGTTTTTT
TRBV11-2	.	TRBJ2-1	TRBD1	CASSLDRAGYNEQFF	TGTGCCAGCAGCCTGGACAGGGCGGGCTACAATGAGCAGTTCTTC
TRBV4-2	many	TRBJ1-2	.	CASSKSTEYGYTF	TGTGCCAGCAGCAAATCGACAGAGTATGGCTACACCTTC
TRBV4-2	few	TRBJ2-1	.	CASSHRGVDSYNEQFF	TGTGCCAGCAGCCACCGAGGAGTTGACTCCTACAATGAGCAGTTCTTC
TRBV7-2	few	TRBJ1-2	.	CASRGEWGYTF	TGTGCCAGCAGGGGGGAGTGGGGCTACACCTTC
TRBV4-3	few	TRBJ1-1	TRBD1	CASSQGTENTEAFF	TGCGCCAGCAGCCAGGGGACAGAGAACACTGAAGCTTTCTTT
TRBV24-1	few	TRBJ2-1	TRBD1	CATSDSLERGRGNEQFF	TGTGCCACCAGTGACAGCTTAGAGAGGGGGCGCGGGAATGAGCAGTTCTTC
TRBV10-3	.	TRBJ2-3	TRBD2	CAISESTSDSTDTQYF	TGTGCCATCAGTGAGTCTACTAGCGATAGCACAGATACGCAGTATTTT
TRBV18	few	TRBJ1-6	.	CASSPQYNSPLHF	TGTGCCAGCTCACCCCAGTATAATTCACCCCTCCACTTT
TRBV20-1	many	TRBJ1-1	.	CSARWQNGKAFF	TGCAGTGCTAGATGGCAAAACGGGAAAGCTTTCTTT
TRBV25-1	many	TRBJ2-5	.	CAARQGGETQYF	TGTGCCGCTAGACAGGGAGGGGAGACCCAGTACTTC